Listed here is a single T cell receptor beta chain. The sample belongs to a study of OX40 agonist ivuxolimab in advanced cancers. Across the whole study: In this cohort, patients received ivuxolimab, an agonistic anti-OX40 (CD134) antibody.

Patients were ineligible given autoimmune disease history or systemic immunosuppression. Only in-frame clones appear in the TCRdb table, and some are missing; sequencing was by immunoSEQ multiplex PCR. The table lists tens of thousands of clones, around 83% of them singletons. Trimming took 0 bases from V and 0 from J, leaving 8 bases between them. Germline-derived CDR1 and CDR2 are SGDLS and YYNGEE. There are 15 residues in the CDR3. The chain links TRBV9 to TRBJ2-3; D is unresolved. This sequence originates from an adult with an advanced solid tumor such as melanoma, head and neck, liver or kidney cancer. The starting material was CD4+ or CD8+ T cells sorted from blood, obtained in a trial of the OX40 agonist ivuxolimab. CDR3: CASSVDGTSTDTQYF. CDR3 coding DNA: TGTGCCAGCAGCGTAGATGGTACTAGCACAGATACGCAGTATTTT.